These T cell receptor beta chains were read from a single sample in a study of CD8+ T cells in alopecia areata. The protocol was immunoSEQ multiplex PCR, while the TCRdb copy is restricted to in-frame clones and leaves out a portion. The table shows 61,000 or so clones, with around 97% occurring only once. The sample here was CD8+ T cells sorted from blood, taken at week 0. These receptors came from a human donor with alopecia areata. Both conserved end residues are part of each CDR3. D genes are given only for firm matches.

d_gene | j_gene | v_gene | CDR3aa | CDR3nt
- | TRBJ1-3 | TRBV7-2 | CASGPVRGKGGGNTIYF | TGTGCCAGCGGGCCCGTCCGGGGGAAGGGAGGTGGAAACACCATATATTTT
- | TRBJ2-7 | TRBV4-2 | CASSQESQGAPYEQYF | TGTGCCAGCAGCCAAGAATCACAGGGAGCACCCTACGAGCAGTACTTC
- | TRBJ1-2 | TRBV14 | CASSQVGGHGYTF | TGTGCCAGCAGCCAAGTCGGGGGGCATGGCTACACCTTC
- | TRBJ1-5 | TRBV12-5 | CASGWSQPQHF | TGTGCTAGTGGTTGGTCACAGCCCCAGCATTTT
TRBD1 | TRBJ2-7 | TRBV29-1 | CSVEEQGVYEQYF | TGCAGCGTTGAAGAACAGGGGGTCTACGAGCAGTACTTC
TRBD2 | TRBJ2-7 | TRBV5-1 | CASSLTGTTSYEQYF | TGCGCCAGCAGCTTGACCGGGACTACCTCCTACGAGCAGTACTTC
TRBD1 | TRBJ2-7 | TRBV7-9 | CASSWDSTYEQYF | TGTGCCAGCAGCTGGGACAGCACCTACGAGCAGTACTTC
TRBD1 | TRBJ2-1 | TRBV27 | CASSSWADEGAEDDEQFF | TGTGCCAGCAGTTCCTGGGCGGATGAGGGGGCAGAAGACGATGAGCAGTTCTTC
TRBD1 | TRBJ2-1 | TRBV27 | CASSLPPRGTAHNEQFF | TGTGCCAGCAGTTTACCCCCGAGGGGGACAGCCCACAATGAGCAGTTCTTC
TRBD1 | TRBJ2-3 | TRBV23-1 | CASSQGQGLDTQYF | TGCGCCAGCAGTCAAGGACAGGGCTTGGATACGCAGTATTTT
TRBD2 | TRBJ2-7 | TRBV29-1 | CSVEIGGSYEQYF | TGCAGCGTTGAAATCGGGGGGTCCTACGAGCAGTACTTC
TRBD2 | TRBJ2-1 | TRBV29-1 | CSVGTASGGDEQFF | TGCAGCGTTGGTACGGCTAGCGGGGGCGATGAGCAGTTCTTC
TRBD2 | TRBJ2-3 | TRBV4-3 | CASSEGPSGDTQYF | TGCGCCAGCAGCGAAGGGCCTAGCGGAGATACGCAGTATTTT
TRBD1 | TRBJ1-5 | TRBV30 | CAWATGASNQPQHF | TGTGCCTGGGCAACAGGGGCCAGCAATCAGCCCCAGCATTTT
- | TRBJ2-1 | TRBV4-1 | CASSQLYLSSSYNEQFF | TGCGCCAGCAGCCAACTCTACCTGTCTAGCTCCTACAATGAGCAGTTCTTC
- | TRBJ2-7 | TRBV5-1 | CASRSGTKFYEQYF | TGCGCCAGCAGGTCCGGGACAAAGTTCTACGAGCAGTACTTC
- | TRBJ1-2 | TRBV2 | CASSPSDARRGYTF | TGTGCCAGCAGTCCCTCGGACGCCCGCCGGGGCTACACCTTC
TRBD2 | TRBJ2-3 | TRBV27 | CASSPTSGGAMLGTDTQYF | TGTGCCAGCAGTCCCACTAGCGGGGGGGCGATGTTGGGCACAGATACGCAGTATTTT
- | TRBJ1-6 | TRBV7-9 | CASSPTGSNSPLHF | TGTGCCAGCAGCCCTACTGGTTCAAATTCACCCCTCCACTTT
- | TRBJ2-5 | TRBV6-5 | CASSYTTESQETQYF | TGTGCCAGCAGTTACACCACAGAATCCCAAGAGACCCAGTACTTC